The TCR beta chain described here comes from a study of cytomegalovirus exposure and HLA in healthy donors. Study as a whole: Prior work identified around 100 million unique TCR beta sequences in roughly 180 million T cells. General study points: Analyzed later, most CMV-associated TCR beta chains appeared HLA-restricted. From TCR beta sequences, most subjects' HLA-A and HLA-B alleles were reportedly predicted accurately.

Concerning this clone: Its antigen is unknown.

The germline V gene encodes CDR1 LNHDA and CDR2 SQIVND (reference sequence). This CDR3 has 15 residues. The trim removed 6 bases at V and 2 bases at J, leaving 9 bases unmatched. Primers: 60 Vbeta forward and 13 Jbeta reverse. Profiling relied on immunoSEQ multiplex PCR, and the TCRdb table lists in-frame clones only, not all of them. The sample yields 150,000 to 200,000 clones, roughly four fifths seen once. This clonotype was sampled from a man in his forties or fifties in good health and CMV-seropositive. The sequencing input was PBMCs. The chain combines TRBV19 with TRBJ2-7; TRBD1 agrees at 8 bases. The CDR3 DNA sequence: TGTGCCAGTAGCGAAACCGGGACAGGCCCCTACGAGCAGTACTTC. Translation gives CASSETGTGPYEQYF.